Below are 22 T cell receptor beta chains sequenced from a single sample in a study of T cell clonotyping in hematopoietic cell transplantation. Generated by immunoSEQ multiplex PCR, the TCRdb table keeps only in-frame clones and is missing some. The sample contains about 9,400 clones, over 75% of which appear only once. The sequencing here drew on PBMCs, taken 180 days after allogeneic stem cell transplant. Receptor source: a male patient aged 35 to 55 who had an allogeneic stem cell transplant from a related donor, so the T cells may come from the graft donor. Some clones in this sample may be carry-over from other donors' samples.

V and J are TRBV19 and TRBJ1-1; weak D call: TRBD1 (5 bases). V was clipped by 5 bases and J by 5 bases, with 9 bases between them. The CDR3 runs 12 residues. Germline V CDR1 and CDR2: LNHDA, SQIVND (reference sequence). CDR3 in amino acids: CASSQGLTEAFF. The CDR3, as DNA: TGTGCCAGTAGTCAGGGCCTTACTGAAGCTTTCTTT.

This sequence joins TRBV11-2 and TRBJ2-5, with 11 bases lining up with TRBD2. Germline V CDR1 and CDR2: SGHAT, FQNNGV. The junction had 7 bases not matched to a gene; V was cut back by 0 bases and J by 13 bases. This CDR3 has 14 residues. The CDR3 protein is CASSLDPLAGETYF. CDR3 in DNA: TGTGCCAGCAGCTTAGACCCACTAGCGGGGGAAACGTACTTC.

The chain couples TRBV9 to TRBJ2-3; D unclear. With 2 bases removed from V and 2 bases from J, the gap between germline ends came to 12 bases. CDR1 is SGDLS, CDR2 YYNGEE, per germline. This CDR3 region has 15 residues. CDR3 in amino acids: CASSVFSISTDTQYF. The CDR3 region has the DNA TGTGCCAGCAGCGTTTTTTCAATTTCCACAGATACGCAGTATTTT.

The rearrangement joins TRBV4-2 to TRBJ2-3; 11 nucleotides match TRBD2. The CDR3 runs 16 residues. CDR1 is LGHNA, CDR2 YNFKEQ, per germline. The trim removed 3 bases at V and 2 bases at J, leaving 4 bases unmatched. CDR3 coding DNA: TGTGCCAGCAGCCATTCTAGCGGGGGGTTCACAGATACGCAGTATTTT. It translates to CASSHSSGGFTDTQYF.

This chain links TRBV10-3 with TRBJ1-2, with D unclear. Trimming took 2 bases from V and 2 from J, leaving 6 bases between them. CDR1 is ENHRY, CDR2 SYGVKD, per germline. CDR3 length: 13 amino acids. CDR3 nucleotide sequence: TGTGCCATCAGTGAGGCTGGAAACTATGGCTACACCTTC. It translates to CAISEAGNYGYTF.

The chain links TRBV19 to TRBJ1-1; D possibly corresponds to TRBD1 (5 bases). CDR1 and CDR2 (germline): LNHDA, SQIVND (reference sequence). V was clipped by 3 bases and J by 7 bases, with 15 bases between them. The CDR3 is 14 residues long. The CDR3 DNA is TGTGCCAGTAGTATCGAGTGGGGGAGGGGTGAAGCTTTCTTT. Translated, it gives CASSIEWGRGEAFF.

The rearrangement uses TRBV10-3 and TRBJ2-5, with 12 bases aligning to TRBD2. J gave up 2 bases and V 2 bases, and 3 bases lay outside the gene matches. In germline, CDR1 is ENHRY, CDR2 SYGVKD. This CDR3 spans 16 amino acids. DNA for the CDR3: TGTGCCATCAGTGAGACTAGCGGGGGGCGACAAGAGACCCAGTACTTC. Translated: CAISETSGGRQETQYF.

The chain combines TRBV19 with TRBJ1-5; D remains unclear. The CDR3 covers 12 residues. Germline V CDR1 and CDR2: LNHDA, SQIVND (reference sequence). V lost 3 bases to trimming and J lost 9 bases, with 9 bases between them. The CDR3 loop reads CASSIDARPQHF. CDR3 DNA: TGTGCCAGTAGTATCGATGCCAGGCCCCAGCATTTT.

This clone has a single count. The rearrangement uses TRBV7-8 and TRBJ1-6; unclear D gene. V lost 1 base, J lost 7 bases, and 8 bases lay in between. Germline V gene lookup returns CDR1 SGHVS and CDR2 FQNEAQ. The CDR3 is made up of 14 amino acids. CDR3 nucleotides: TGTGCCAGCAGCTTAGGCCACCCAAATTCACCCCTCCACTTT. Its translation: CASSLGHPNSPLHF.

The chain has TRBV5-1 and TRBJ2-1, with TRBD1 matching 9 bases. Germline V gene sequence: CDR1 SGHRS, CDR2 YFSETQ. The CDR3 is 16 amino acids. J lost 3 bases, V lost 1 base, and 5 bases had no gene match. In DNA, the CDR3 is TGCGCCAGCAGCTTGATCGGGACAGGGAACTACAATGAGCAGTTCTTC. Protein sequence: CASSLIGTGNYNEQFF.

This rearrangement joins TRBV4-1 to TRBJ1-1; 7 bases are shared with TRBD1. J lost 5 bases, V lost 4 bases, and 16 bases had no gene match. CDR3 length: 17 amino acids. Germline loops: CDR1 MGHRA, CDR2 YSYEKL. The CDR3 DNA is TGCGCCAGCAGCCCCTTCCTACGGGCAGGGGGAAGTACTGAAGCTTTCTTT. As protein: CASSPFLRAGGSTEAFF.

The chain carries TRBV11-3 and TRBJ2-5; 7 bases fit TRBD2. In germline, CDR1 is SGHNT, CDR2 YENEEA. The CDR3 totals 16 residues. In DNA, the CDR3 is TGTGCTTCCTCATCTAGAGCGGGGTGGGGGCAAGAGACCCAGTACTTC. Amino acids: CASSSRAGWGQETQYF.

V is TRBV5-6 and J is TRBJ1-5; unclear D gene. The CDR3 length is 14 residues. Germline V gene data show CDR1 as SGHDT and CDR2 as YYEEEE. Between the trimmed V and J ends, which lost 2 bases and 1 base, there was a span of 7 bases. The DNA for the CDR3 is TGTGCCAGCAGCTTTGGTAGGAGCAATCAGCCCCAGCATTTT. As protein: CASSFGRSNQPQHF.

The chain uses TRBV20-1 and TRBJ2-1; 7 positions match TRBD2. Germline CDR1 DFQATT, CDR2 SNEGSKA (reference sequence). The CDR3 has 11 residues. V was clipped by 0 bases and J by 12 bases; unmatched bases: 2. CDR3 sequence: CSARDWEGQFF. The CDR3 DNA reads as TGCAGTGCTAGAGATTGGGAGGGGCAGTTCTTC.

The gene calls are TRBV28 and TRBJ2-1; D perhaps matches TRBD2 (6 bases). CDR1 MDHEN and CDR2 SYDVKM come from the germline V gene. The V end was cut by 4 bases, the J end by 10 bases, with 11 bases between. There are 12 residues in the CDR3. The CDR3: CASSWGVEEQFF. The CDR3 nucleotides read TGTGCCAGCAGTTGGGGGGTTGAAGAGCAGTTCTTC.

The chain carries TRBV6-1 and TRBJ1-2, with 7 positions matching TRBD1. From germline, CDR1 is MNHNS and CDR2 SASEGT. The CDR3 has 13 amino acids. V shed 7 bases, J shed 8 bases, and the junction held 10 bases outside the gene matches. The CDR3 DNA reads TGTGCCAGCAACCGGGACAGCATCGGGGGCTACACCTTC. As protein: CASNRDSIGGYTF.

The chain uses TRBV6-5 and TRBJ2-7; the D gene is possibly TRBD2 (6 bases). CDR3 size: 13 residues. Trimming took off 2 bases at V and 7 bases at J, with 12 bases between the two ends. The germline gives CDR1 MNHEY, CDR2 SVGAGI. The CDR3 spells CASSYPGTGEQYF. The CDR3 nucleotides are TGTGCCAGCAGTTACCCCGGGACTGGGGAGCAGTACTTC.

The chain couples TRBV14 to TRBJ1-1, with D unclear. CDR3 length: 12 residues. Germline-derived CDR1 and CDR2 are SGHDN and FVKESK. V lost 2 bases, J lost 7 bases, and 8 bases lay in between. The CDR3 DNA sequence: TGTGCCAGCAGCCAAAGTCAGATTGAAGCTTTCTTT. Its translation is CASSQSQIEAFF.

The chain joins TRBV11-3 to TRBJ2-2; D not certain. Germline loops: CDR1 SGHNT, CDR2 YENEEA. This CDR3 is built from 16 residues. The ends were cut back, 5 bases at V and 0 bases at J, with 13 bases in the middle. DNA of the CDR3: TGTGCCAGCAGCCGAGTTACTACCTCGAACACCGGGGAGCTGTTTTTT. Protein product: CASSRVTTSNTGELFF.

This clone has more than one count but fewer than ten. The rearrangement joins TRBV19 to TRBJ1-2; 8 bases fit TRBD1. The CDR3 has 15 amino acids. V was clipped by 5 bases and J by 5 bases; unmatched bases: 10. Germline V CDR1 and CDR2: LNHDA, SQIVND (reference sequence). This CDR3 is CASSDRPGQGYGYTF. Here the CDR3 DNA reads TGTGCCAGTAGTGATAGGCCAGGACAGGGATATGGCTACACCTTC.

The count of this clone is one. This sequence joins TRBV6-6 and TRBJ1-3; 8 positions match TRBD1. The V and J ends lost 4 bases and 4 bases, in that order; junction bases with no gene match: 3. The length of the CDR3 is 14 residues. Germline V CDR1 and CDR2: MNHNY, SVGAGI (reference sequence). CDR3 region: CASSSGQGGNTIYF. DNA for the CDR3: TGTGCCAGCAGTTCAGGACAGGGAGGAAACACCATATATTTT.

The V gene is TRBV4-3, the J gene TRBJ2-3, with 11 bases fitting TRBD2. Trimming cost V 0 bases and J 2 bases; bases outside gene matches: 1. The CDR3 is 16 amino acids. Germline values: CDR1 LGHNA, CDR2 YSLEER. The CDR3 spells CASSQDSGGATDTQYF. Here the CDR3 DNA reads TGCGCCAGCAGCCAAGATAGCGGGGGGGCCACAGATACGCAGTATTTT.